This T cell receptor beta chain was identified in a study of early T cells in non-severe SARS-CoV-2 infection. In TCRdb, the 5' RACE reads were re-called with MiXCR into one record per CDR3 protein. The sample records around 60,000 distinct CDR3 sequences, around 10% being singletons. Trimming removed 1 base from V and 7 bases from J, with 14 bases in between. The CDR3 extends over 15 amino acids. Germline assignment: CDR1 LNHDA and CDR2 SQIVND (reference sequence). This clonotype was detected many times. This material consisted of whole blood, taken at baseline. The V and J genes are TRBV19 and TRBJ1-5; a weak D match, TRBD1 (5 bases). This receptor was identified in an adult who was a healthcare worker with PCR-confirmed SARS-CoV-2 infection or an uninfected control (not recorded which). The CDR3 sequence: CASSIGPGMGQPQHF. Written as DNA, the CDR3 is TGTGCCAGTAGTATAGGTCCAGGGATGGGACAGCCCCAGCATTTT.